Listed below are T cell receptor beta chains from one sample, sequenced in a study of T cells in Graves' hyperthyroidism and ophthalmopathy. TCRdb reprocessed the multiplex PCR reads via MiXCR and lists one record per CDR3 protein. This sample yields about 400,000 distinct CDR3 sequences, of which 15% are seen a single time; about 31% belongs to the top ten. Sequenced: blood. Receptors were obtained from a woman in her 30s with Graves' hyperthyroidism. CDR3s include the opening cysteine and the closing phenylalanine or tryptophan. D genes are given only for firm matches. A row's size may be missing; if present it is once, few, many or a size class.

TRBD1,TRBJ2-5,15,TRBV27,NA,CASSIYRGLEETQYF,TGTGCCAGCAGTATCTACAGGGGGCTCGAGGAGACCCAGTACTTC
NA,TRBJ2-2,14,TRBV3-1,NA,CASSPDGIWGELFF,TGTGCCAGCAGCCCAGACGGCATTTGGGGGGAGCTGTTTTTT
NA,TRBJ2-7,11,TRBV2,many,CASSERGEQYF,TGTGCCAGCAGTGAACGGGGCGAGCAGTACTTC
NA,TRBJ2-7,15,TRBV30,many,CAWSRLDSSAYEQYF,TGTGCCTGGAGTCGCCTCGACAGTTCCGCCTACGAGCAGTACTTC
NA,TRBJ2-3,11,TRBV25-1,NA,CATVVTDTQYF,TGTGCCACCGTTGTGACAGATACGCAGTATTTT
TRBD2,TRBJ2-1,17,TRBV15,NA,CATSRGGLAGSYNEQFF,TGTGCCACCAGCAGGGGAGGACTAGCGGGATCCTACAATGAGCAGTTCTTC
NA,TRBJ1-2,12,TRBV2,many,CASSGGVYGYTF,TGTGCCAGCAGTGGGGGTGTATATGGCTACACCTTC
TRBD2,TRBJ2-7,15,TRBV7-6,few,CASSLTSDTSYEQYF,TGTGCCAGCAGCTTGACTAGCGACACAAGCTACGAGCAGTACTTC
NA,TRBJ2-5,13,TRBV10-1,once,CASSDPNEGTQYF,TGCGCCAGCAGTGACCCAAACGAAGGGACCCAGTACTTC
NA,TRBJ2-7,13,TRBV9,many,CASSVGPSYEQYF,TGTGCCAGCAGCGTAGGACCATCCTACGAGCAGTACTTC
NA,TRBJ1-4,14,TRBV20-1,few,CSARGNVGNEKLFF,TGCAGTGCTAGAGGGAATGTTGGTAATGAAAAACTGTTTTTT
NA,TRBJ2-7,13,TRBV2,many,CASRKGTSGEQYF,TGTGCCAGCAGAAAGGGGACTTCGGGGGAGCAGTACTTC
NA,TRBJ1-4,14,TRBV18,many,CASSPTGLGEKLFF,TGTGCCAGCTCACCAACGGGCCTTGGGGAAAAACTGTTTTTT
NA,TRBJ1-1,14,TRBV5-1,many,CASSAGNGWTEAFF,TGCGCCAGCAGCGCGGGAAACGGGTGGACTGAAGCTTTCTTT